Listed below are T cell receptor beta chains from one sample, sequenced in a study of cytomegalovirus exposure and HLA in healthy donors. The data were produced by immunoSEQ multiplex PCR, yet TCRdb's version contains in-frame clones alone and is incomplete. The sample has roughly 100,000 clones, 77% seen once; the top ten hold about 5%. The sequenced sample consisted of PBMCs. These receptors all stem from a woman in her 40s in good health and CMV-seronegative. Each CDR3 is given with its conserved first and last residue. Each record gives: D gene, V gene, clone size, J gene, CDR3 protein, CDR3 DNA. D genes are given only for firm matches. Size tells how often a clone was seen (once, few, many) or the class of an expanded clone, and some rows leave it out.

.	TRBV28	once	TRBJ2-3	CASSEAHTQYF	TGTGCCAGCAGTGAGGCCCATACGCAGTATTTT
TRBD2	TRBV19	.	TRBJ2-4	CASRGTSRNIQYF	TGTGCCAGTAGAGGGACTAGTAGAAACATTCAGTACTTC
.	TRBV5-1	few	TRBJ1-2	CASRIGSDYGYTF	TGCGCCAGCCGTATCGGGAGCGACTATGGCTACACCTTC
TRBD1	TRBV6-6	.	TRBJ2-3	CASSYRWDRSTDTQYF	TGTGCCAGCAGTTACCGATGGGACAGGAGCACAGATACGCAGTATTTT
TRBD1	TRBV6-1	.	TRBJ1-1	CASRVTGGTEAFF	TGTGCCAGCAGGGTCACAGGGGGCACTGAAGCTTTCTTT
.	TRBV4-1	.	TRBJ1-3	CASSPERSGNTIYF	TGCGCCAGCAGCCCAGAGCGCTCTGGAAACACCATATATTTT
.	TRBV27	.	TRBJ1-2	CASSPPWGTSYTF	TGTGCCAGCAGTCCCCCTTGGGGGACAAGCTACACCTTC
.	TRBV6-5	.	TRBJ2-2	CASSYSEGALSGELFF	TGTGCCAGCAGTTACTCGGAGGGGGCTCTGTCCGGGGAGCTGTTTTTT
TRBD1	TRBV27	.	TRBJ1-2	CASMEIGGASGYGYTF	TGTGCCAGCATGGAGATAGGGGGCGCCTCCGGCTATGGCTACACCTTC
.	TRBV5-6	.	TRBJ2-7	CASSLGSGSYEQYF	TGTGCCAGCAGCTTGGGTTCGGGCTCCTACGAGCAGTACTTC
TRBD2	TRBV5-1	.	TRBJ2-5	CASSFSGGARETQYF	TGCGCCAGCAGCTTTAGCGGGGGGGCCCGCGAGACCCAGTACTTC
TRBD1	TRBV7-8	.	TRBJ1-1	CASSSPGQINTEAFF	TGTGCCAGCAGCAGCCCGGGACAGATAAACACTGAAGCTTTCTTT
TRBD1	TRBV6-6	.	TRBJ2-1	CASSYDRGLSNEQFF	TGTGCCAGCAGTTACGACAGGGGGTTGTCGAATGAGCAGTTCTTC
.	TRBV30	.	TRBJ1-2	CAWSVGGGLGYTF	TGTGCCTGGAGTGTAGGGGGGGGTCTTGGCTACACCTTC
TRBD1	TRBV7-3	once	TRBJ2-7	CASSLDRDDEQYF	TGTGCCAGCAGCTTGGACAGGGATGACGAGCAGTACTTC
TRBD1	TRBV7-9	.	TRBJ2-7	CASSSTGARQEQYF	TGTGCCAGCAGCTCTACAGGGGCCCGCCAAGAGCAGTACTTC
TRBD1	TRBV19	.	TRBJ1-5	CASSGTGYMQPQHF	TGTGCCAGTAGTGGGACAGGGTATATGCAGCCCCAGCATTTT
TRBD1	TRBV19	.	TRBJ2-1	CASSTTGDEQFF	TGTGCCAGTAGTACGACAGGGGATGAGCAGTTCTTC
TRBD1	TRBV6-6	few	TRBJ2-1	CASRVGQGLSNEQFF	TGTGCCAGCAGGGTTGGACAGGGTTTGAGCAATGAGCAGTTCTTC
TRBD1	TRBV7-9	few	TRBJ1-2	CASSFGQTGVLGYTF	TGTGCCAGCAGCTTTGGGCAAACAGGGGTATTGGGCTACACCTTC
TRBD2	TRBV10-3	.	TRBJ2-3	CASGREVFDTQYF	TGTGCCTCAGGACGGGAGGTGTTCGATACGCAGTATTTT
.	TRBV7-2	.	TRBJ2-3	CASSLAQASSTDTQYF	TGTGCCAGCAGCTTAGCACAAGCTAGTAGCACAGATACGCAGTATTTT
.	TRBV15	.	TRBJ1-5	CATSSGLVARDQPQHF	TGTGCCACCAGCAGCGGTCTTGTGGCGCGGGATCAGCCCCAGCATTTT
.	TRBV5-1	once	TRBJ2-2	CASKLTGELFF	TGCGCCAGCAAGCTGACCGGGGAGCTGTTTTTT
.	TRBV19	.	TRBJ2-5	CASSIGQGPISWETQYF	TGTGCCAGTAGTATAGGGCAGGGTCCCATAAGTTGGGAGACCCAGTACTTC
TRBD2	TRBV5-1	.	TRBJ2-1	CASSLGSSGGYNEQFF	TGCGCCAGCAGCTTGGGGTCTAGCGGGGGGTACAATGAGCAGTTCTTC
.	TRBV7-3	.	TRBJ1-5	CASSQQPNQPQHF	TGTGCCAGCAGCCAACAGCCCAATCAGCCCCAGCATTTT
.	TRBV7-8	once	TRBJ2-6	CASSPSGANVLTF	TGTGCCAGCAGCCCTTCCGGGGCCAACGTCCTGACTTTC
.	TRBV5-6	.	TRBJ1-2	CASRIKRRYGYTF	TGTGCCAGCAGGATTAAGCGGAGATATGGCTACACCTTC